The 11 T cell receptor beta chains in this list originate from one sample, sequenced in a study of blood T cell repertoires in COVID-19 (TCRdb year 2020). The protocol used for the library was the immunoSEQ multiplex PCR assay. Not all clones reach the TCRdb copy of this immuneACCESS table, which keeps in-frame sequences only. Checked studies attribute under half of the gap to unresolved V genes and leave the rest unexplained. This sample gives hundreds of thousands of clones in total; roughly 89% of them show up just once. About 4.6% of the sample goes to the ten largest clones. Sequenced sample: peripheral blood. These receptors all stem from a middle-aged man with acute or convalescent COVID-19.

The V and J genes are TRBV5-1 and TRBJ1-1; D might be TRBD1 (5 bases). CDR3 length: 14 amino acids. Trimming left V 5 bases short and J 4 bases short, with 15 bases between. Germline assignment: CDR1 SGHRS and CDR2 YFSETQ. The CDR3 protein is CASSPLAGGTEAFF. The CDR3 DNA is TGCGCCAGCAGTCCACTTGCGGGGGGCACTGAAGCTTTCTTT.

The V call is TRBV30, the J call TRBJ2-3; D may be TRBD2 (5 bases). CDR1 is GTSNPN and CDR2 is SVGIG in the germline V gene (reference sequence). The CDR3 loop spans 15 amino acids. V lost 3 bases, J lost 4 bases, and 17 bases lay in between. The CDR3 DNA sequence: TGTGCCTGGAGCTCCTCCCTAGCTGGTGCAGATACGCAGTATTTT. Translating it yields CAWSSSLAGADTQYF.

This clone was seen a single time. The genes are TRBV7-9 and TRBJ1-1; 8 bases map to TRBD1. With V trimmed by 4 bases and J by 5 bases, 9 bases remained unmatched. Germline V CDR1 and CDR2: SEHNR, FQNEAQ (reference sequence). This CDR3 has 15 residues. As DNA, the CDR3 is TGTGCCAGCAGCTCCCCCGGACAGGGTGGAACTGAAGCTTTCTTT. Translated: CASSSPGQGGTEAFF.

The J gene is TRBJ2-7, the V gene TRBV27; D may be TRBD1 (5 bases). V lost 2 bases, J lost 2 bases, and 13 bases lay in between. The CDR3 is 15 residues long. Germline values: CDR1 MNHEY, CDR2 SMNVEV (reference sequence). CDR3 sequence: CASSLSGGAPYEQYF. CDR3 sequence (DNA): TGTGCCAGCAGTTTAAGTGGTGGGGCCCCCTACGAGCAGTACTTC.

This clone was counted between two and nine times. The chain carries TRBV6-2 or TRBV6-3 and TRBJ1-2; unclear D gene. The V gene lost 0 bases and the J gene lost 5 bases, with 7 bases spanning the gap. The CDR3 has 13 residues. Germline V CDR1 and CDR2: MNHEY, SVGEGT. CDR3 DNA sequence: TGTGCCAGCAGTTACTCGAGGTCTTATGGCTACACCTTC. Protein: CASSYSRSYGYTF.

The chain links TRBV5-8 to TRBJ2-7; TRBD1 aligns across 8 bases. CDR3 size: 14 residues. Germline V gene data show CDR1 as SGHTS and CDR2 as YDEGEE. The ends lost 1 base at V and 5 bases at J; junction bases unmatched: 5. CDR3 sequence (DNA): TGTGCCAGCAGCTTGTATGGCAGGGGGCACGAGCAGTACTTC. This encodes CASSLYGRGHEQYF.

This chain links TRBV19 with TRBJ1-6; 10 bases align to TRBD1. The trim removed 3 bases at V and 9 bases at J, leaving 14 bases unmatched. CDR3 length: 18 residues. Germline lookup yields CDR1 LNHDA and CDR2 SQIVND (reference sequence). The CDR3 loop reads CASSIALPGQGWSSPLHF. The CDR3 coding sequence is TGTGCCAGTAGTATTGCCCTTCCGGGACAGGGGTGGAGTTCACCCCTCCACTTT. The whole variable domain, remainder taken from reference TRBV19 and TRBJ1-6, is DGGITQSPKYLFRKEGQNVTLSCEQNLNHDAMYWYRQDPGQGLRLIYYSQIVNDFQKGDIAEGYSVSREKKESFPLTVTSAQKNPTAFYLCASSIALPGQGWSSPLHFGNGTRLTVT.

The rearrangement links TRBV15 to TRBJ2-7; 8 positions agree with TRBD2. This CDR3 has 16 residues. Germline trimming cut 0 bases from V and 3 bases from J; bases unmatched to any gene: 7. CDR1 is LNHNV and CDR2 is YYDKDF in the germline V gene (reference sequence). CDR3 sequence (DNA): TGTGCCACCAGCAGAGATTCCCAGCGGGGGAGCTACGAGCAGTACTTC. Translated: CATSRDSQRGSYEQYF.

This clone was detected a few times. V is TRBV7-8 and J is TRBJ2-7; 9 bases align to TRBD1. V lost 5 bases and J lost 4; bases outside the gene matches: 3. CDR3 length: 13 amino acids. From germline, CDR1 is SGHVS and CDR2 FQNEAQ. CDR3 nucleotides: TGTGCCAGCAGCCGGGACAGGGCATACGAGCAGTACTTC. This translates into CASSRDRAYEQYF.

The rearrangement joins TRBV3-1 (or the pseudogene TRBV3-2) to TRBJ1-1; D is uncertain. The V gene lost 3 bases and the J gene lost 1 base, with 9 bases spanning the gap. Germline-derived CDR1 and CDR2 are LGHDT and YNNKEL (reference sequence). CDR3 size: 14 residues. CDR3 sequence (DNA): TGTGCCAGCAGCCATGCATACTCGAACACTGAAGCTTTCTTT. Its protein is CASSHAYSNTEAFF.

The chain combines TRBV27 with TRBJ2-7; D perhaps matches TRBD1 (6 bases). The CDR3 covers 14 residues. V lost 9 bases to trimming and J lost 0 bases, with 15 bases between them. Germline V CDR1 and CDR2: MNHEY, SMNVEV (reference sequence). The CDR3 nucleotides are TGTGCCAGTAATCCAACAGGGCCCTCCTACGAGCAGTACTTC. This sequence encodes CASNPTGPSYEQYF.